The 28 T cell receptor beta chains below come from one sample, sequenced in a study of regulatory T cells in long-lasting Graves disease. Time point given: newly diagnosed GD, antithyroid drugs for less than 3 months. After RNA was extracted from PBMCs, the TCR library was made from it. Library construction for TCR beta used iRepertoire HTBI primers and Arm-PCR of CDR3 regions. TCRdb passed the multiplex PCR reads through MiXCR, listing each CDR3 protein once. The sample shows hundreds of thousands of distinct CDR3 sequences, roughly 15% of them seen only once. This same sample was also part of a study on T cells in Graves' hyperthyroidism and ophthalmopathy.

Specimen: peripheral blood mononuclear cells (PBMCs), collected at new diagnosis, from a patient treated with antithyroid drugs. These receptors all come from a woman in her twenties or thirties with Graves disease.

This clonotype occurred many times. The chain uses TRBV28 and TRBJ1-5; D might be TRBD1 (5 bases). Looked up from germline, CDR1 is MDHEN and CDR2 is SYDVKM. The CDR3 runs 13 residues. V dropped 8 bases and J dropped 4 bases, with 12 bases sitting between them. CDR3 DNA: TGTGCCAGCGGGGGACCGGAAAATCAGCCCCAGCATTTT. Amino acid sequence: CASGGPENQPQHF.

The chain has TRBV2 and TRBJ2-3; D call uncertain. The CDR3 spans 13 residues. With 6 bases removed from V and 2 bases from J, the gap between germline ends came to 9 bases. CDR1 and CDR2 from the germline V gene are SNHLY and FYNNEI. The CDR3, as DNA: TGTGCCAGCAGGGGCTTAAACACAGATACGCAGTATTTT. This gives the protein CASRGLNTDTQYF.

There are many counts of this clonotype. The rearrangement joins TRBV5-1 to TRBJ2-5, with 11 bases matching TRBD2. This CDR3 has 15 residues. Germline trimming cut 2 bases from V and 4 bases from J; bases unmatched to any gene: 4. CDR1 and CDR2 from the germline V gene are SGHRS and YFSETQ. CDR3 coding DNA: TGCGCCAGCAGCTTACTAGCGGGAGCAGGAGAGACCCAGTACTTC. Its translation is CASSLLAGAGETQYF. Full variable domain (missing parts from reference TRBV5-1 and TRBJ2-5): KAGVTQTPRYLIKTRGQQVTLSCSPISGHRSVSWYQQTPGQGLQFLFEYFSETQRNKGNFPGRFSGRQFSNSRSEMNVSTLELGDSALYLCASSLLAGAGETQYFGPGTRLLVL.

This clonotype has at least ten counts. The chain recombines TRBV3-1 with TRBJ1-6; D is uncertain. This CDR3 contains 14 residues. V dropped 1 base and J dropped 6 bases, with 7 bases sitting between them. The germline V gene encodes CDR1 LGHDT and CDR2 YNNKEL (reference sequence). DNA of the CDR3: TGTGCCAGCAGCCAAGGGACCATTAATTCACCCCTCCACTTT. This encodes CASSQGTINSPLHF.

With respect to this clonotype: The junction and the germline gene differ at one end; a read error may be behind it. The chain uses TRBV2 and TRBJ2-3; a weak D match, TRBD1 (6 bases). Matching the DNA end better, TRBJ1-1 makes the J call doubtful. CDR3 length: 13 residues. Per the germline V gene, CDR1 is SNHLY and CDR2 is FYNNEI. CDR3 DNA: TGTGCCAGCATCCCGCCTGGGGGCACTGGAGCTTTCTTT. Translated, it gives CASIPPGGTGAFF.

The chain couples TRBV4-1 to TRBJ2-1; D is unclear. Looked up from germline, CDR1 is MGHRA and CDR2 is YSYEKL. Trimming removed 4 bases from V and 0 bases from J, with 13 bases in between. The CDR3 has 16 residues. The CDR3 region has the DNA TGCGCCAGCAGCCCCACGCCGCTCAGCTCCTACAATGAGCAGTTCTTC. Translation gives CASSPTPLSSYNEQFF.

This clonotype was counted only a few times. The chain uses TRBV10-3 and TRBJ1-1; D is possibly TRBD1 (5 bases). CDR1 ENHRY and CDR2 SYGVKD come from the germline V gene. Trimming removed 2 bases at V and 6 bases at J, with 10 bases between. The CDR3 totals 13 residues. The DNA for the CDR3 is TGTGCCATCAGTGAGGACCCGGGGGCTGAAGCTTTCTTT. Translated: CAISEDPGAEAFF.

V and J are TRBV20-1 and TRBJ2-7, with D hard to call. This CDR3 is built from 13 residues. Germline V gene data show CDR1 as DFQATT and CDR2 as SNEGSKA (reference sequence). V lost 3 bases and J 3 bases, leaving 12 bases between the germline ends. CDR3 protein: CSASFGSGYEQYF. CDR3 DNA sequence: TGCAGTGCTAGTTTTGGCTCCGGCTACGAGCAGTACTTC.

This clonotype was counted ten times or more. The chain employs TRBV28 and TRBJ1-3; 9 nucleotides align to TRBD1. J lost 3 bases, V lost 7 bases, and 4 bases had no gene match. The CDR3 totals 14 residues. The germline V gene encodes CDR1 MDHEN and CDR2 SYDVKM. CDR3 bases: TGTGCCAGCATTACAGGGGGCTATGGAAACACCATATATTTT. Residues: CASITGGYGNTIYF.

This clonotype was counted many times. The CDR3 here is CASRDGQGGNQPQHF. The CDR3 DNA sequence: TGTGCCAGCAGAGATGGACAGGGAGGCAATCAGCCCCAGCATTTT. V is TRBV28 and J is TRBJ1-5, with TRBD1 matching over 8 bases. The length of the CDR3 is 15 residues. The trim removed 6 bases at V and 2 bases at J, leaving 6 bases unmatched. The germline V gene encodes CDR1 MDHEN and CDR2 SYDVKM.

This clonotype was detected ten times or more. The chain links TRBV28 to TRBJ1-3; TRBD1 is a possible D gene (5 bases). The ends were cut back, 1 base at V and 0 bases at J, with 7 bases in the middle. Germline CDR1 reads MDHEN; CDR2 reads SYDVKM. This CDR3 has 15 residues. CDR3 protein: CASSLLGVSGNTIYF. Here the CDR3 DNA reads TGTGCCAGCAGTTTATTAGGGGTCTCTGGAAACACCATATATTTT.

CDR3 amino acids: CASSEGTGINSPLHF. CDR3 sequence (DNA): TGTGCCAGCAGTGAGGGGACAGGGATCAATTCACCCCTCCACTTT. The genes are TRBV2 and TRBJ1-6, with 9 bases aligning to TRBD1. This CDR3 has 15 amino acids. The V and J ends lost 3 bases and 7 bases, in that order; junction bases with no gene match: 4. CDR1 SNHLY and CDR2 FYNNEI come from the germline V gene.

This clonotype was counted at least ten times. This rearrangement joins TRBV7-9 to TRBJ1-1; D possibly corresponds to TRBD1 (5 bases). Germline V gene data show CDR1 as SEHNR and CDR2 as FQNEAQ (reference sequence). The ends were cut back, 5 bases at V and 0 bases at J, with 16 bases in the middle. This CDR3 has 16 residues. Here the CDR3 reads CASSLEGTLLNTEAFF. The CDR3 DNA reads as TGTGCCAGCAGCCTAGAGGGGACGTTGTTGAACACTGAAGCTTTCTTT. The whole variable domain, remainder taken from reference TRBV7-9 and TRBJ1-1, is DTGVSQNPRHKITKRGQNVTFRCDPISEHNRLYWYRQTLGQGPEFLTYFQNEAQLEKSRLLSDRFSAERPKGSFSTLEIQRTEQGDSAMYLCASSLEGTLLNTEAFFGQGTRLTVV.

This clonotype was recorded many times. The CDR3 DNA follows: TGTGCCAGCAGTCAACTAGCGGTGCGTGGAAACATTCAGTACTTC. Protein: CASSQLAVRGNIQYF. This sequence joins TRBV12-3 or TRBV12-4 and TRBJ2-4; 8 positions match TRBD2. The V and J ends lost 5 bases and 6 bases, in that order; junction bases with no gene match: 9. The CDR3 runs to 15 residues.

This clonotype was seen ten or more times. V usage is TRBV20-1 and J usage is TRBJ2-1, with TRBD2 matching 16 bases. The V and J ends lost 2 bases and 14 bases, in that order; junction bases with no gene match: 9. CDR3 length: 15 amino acids. Germline V gene lookup returns CDR1 DFQATT and CDR2 SNEGSKA (reference sequence). The CDR3 sequence: CSARSGTSGRVEKFF. The CDR3 nucleotides are TGCAGTGCTAGATCCGGGACTAGCGGGAGGGTGGAAAAGTTCTTC.

The gene calls are TRBV12-3 or TRBV12-4 and TRBJ2-1; 7 positions match TRBD1. The CDR3 extends over 15 amino acids. The ends lost 5 bases at V and 4 bases at J; junction bases unmatched: 8. CDR3 bases: TGTGCCAGCAGTGTAGACAGGGCCCTATACAATGAGCAGTTCTTC. As protein: CASSVDRALYNEQFF.

This clonotype was counted between two and nine times. This may arise from a read error, as a much more abundant clone is one base away. V gene TRBV2 combines with J gene TRBJ1-5; 8 bases match TRBD1. Germline V CDR1 and CDR2: SNHLY, FYNNEI. The CDR3 runs 18 residues. Trimming at V came to 3 bases and at J to 4 bases, leaving 14 bases not matched to a gene. CDR3 amino acids: CASSEDRALQTKNQPQHF. CDR3 DNA: TGTGCCAGCAGTGAGGACAGGGCACTCCAAACAAAAAATCAGCCCCAGCATTTT.

This clonotype was counted at least ten times. Written as DNA, the CDR3 is TGTGCCTCGTTAGACAGGACTAACTATGGCTACACCTTC. It yields the protein CASLDRTNYGYTF. This chain links TRBV30 with TRBJ1-2, with D possibly matching TRBD1 (6 bases). CDR3 length: 13 amino acids. V lost 7 bases, J lost 0 bases, and 12 bases lay in between. Germline V CDR1 and CDR2: GTSNPN, SVGIG (reference sequence).

This clonotype was counted once. Being one base from a much bigger clone, this may be a read error. The rearrangement uses TRBV28 and TRBJ2-1; 9 nucleotides agree with TRBD1. J gave up 5 bases and V 5 bases, and 1 base lay outside the gene matches. This CDR3 is 13 amino acids long. Germline-derived CDR1 and CDR2 are MDHEN and SYDVKM. CDR3 bases: TGTGCCAGCAGTGGGACAGGGAACAATGAGCAGTTCTTC. Its protein product is CASSGTGNNEQFF. Full variable domain (outside the CDR3, taken from reference TRBV28 and TRBJ2-1): DVKVTQSSRYLVKRTGEKVFLECVQDMDHENMFWYRQDPGLGLRLIYFSYDVKMKEKGDIPEGYSVSREKKERFSLILESASTNQTSMYLCASSGTGNNEQFFGPGTRLTVL.

This clonotype was picked up many times. J is TRBJ1-5 and V is TRBV7-9; 8 bases map to TRBD1. V was clipped by 8 bases and J by 6 bases; unmatched bases: 0. The CDR3 has 11 amino acids. Germline CDR1 SEHNR, CDR2 FQNEAQ (reference sequence). In DNA, the CDR3 is TGTGCCAGCGGGACAGGTCAGCCCCAGCATTTT. Its translation is CASGTGQPQHF.

This clonotype appeared many times. The chain recombines TRBV7-6 with TRBJ1-1; D is uncertain. The CDR3 contains 14 residues. The V and J ends lost 4 bases and 0 bases respectively, with 9 bases between them. Germline V gene lookup returns CDR1 SGHVS and CDR2 FNYEAQ. CDR3 sequence reads: CASSSKTVNTEAFF. The CDR3 DNA follows: TGTGCCAGCAGCTCAAAGACGGTGAACACTGAAGCTTTCTTT.

The CDR3 is CASSPTGELSYEQYF. The CDR3, as DNA: TGTGCCAGCAGCCCGACAGGGGAACTCTCCTACGAGCAGTACTTC. The chain recombines TRBV28 with TRBJ2-7; TRBD1 aligns across 8 bases. J gave up 0 bases and V 6 bases, and 7 bases lay outside the gene matches. Germline CDR1 is MDHEN and CDR2 is SYDVKM. The CDR3 covers 15 residues.

This clonotype was counted many times. V gene TRBV3-1 combines with J gene TRBJ2-2; the D gene could be TRBD1 or TRBD2 (5 bases each). The CDR3 has 15 residues. V shed 3 bases and J shed 7 bases, with 15 bases lying between them. Germline V lookup: CDR1 LGHDT, CDR2 YNNKEL (reference sequence). The CDR3 region is CASSQKETGRGELFF. For the CDR3, the DNA is TGTGCCAGCAGCCAGAAGGAAACGGGACGCGGGGAGCTGTTTTTT.

This clonotype was recorded many times. The V call is TRBV29-1, the J call TRBJ2-1; TRBD2 agrees at 16 bases. This CDR3 has 14 residues. The V gene end was trimmed by 6 bases and the J gene end by 9 bases; junction bases not matched to a gene: 5. The germline V gene encodes CDR1 SQVTM and CDR2 ANQGSEA. CDR3 in amino acids: CSVGLAGGPREQFF. The CDR3, as DNA: TGCAGCGTGGGACTAGCGGGAGGGCCACGTGAGCAGTTCTTC.

This clonotype appeared many times. This chain connects TRBV12-3 or TRBV12-4 to TRBJ2-1; a weak D match, TRBD1 (6 bases). The CDR3 consists of 18 residues. V was cut by 5 bases and J by 3 bases, with 23 bases left in between. CDR3 bases: TGTGCCAGCAGTCTTGGCCCTAAAGGGGGACCATTCTACAATGAGCAGTTCTTC. Amino acid sequence: CASSLGPKGGPFYNEQFF.

In this sample, this clonotype turned up many times. CDR3 region: CASSTGAHQETQYF. The CDR3 nucleotides read TGCGCCAGCTCGACAGGAGCCCACCAAGAGACCCAGTACTTC. The V call is TRBV10-1, the J call TRBJ2-5, with a possible D match to TRBD1 (6 bases). CDR3 size: 14 residues. Germline-derived CDR1 and CDR2 are WNHNN and SYGVQD (reference sequence). Trimming removed 8 bases at V and 0 bases at J, with 13 bases between.

Many counts were recorded for this clonotype. V usage is TRBV12-3 or TRBV12-4 and J usage is TRBJ1-3, with a tentative D call TRBD1 (6 bases). The CDR3 has 14 amino acids. V lost 7 bases to trimming and J lost 7 bases, with 17 bases between them. CDR3 amino acids: CASKAYRAINTIYF. The DNA of the CDR3 is TGTGCCAGCAAAGCGTACAGGGCGATCAACACCATATATTTT.

The chain recombines TRBV12-3 or TRBV12-4 with TRBJ2-6; D not certain. CDR3 length equals 13 residues. Trimming cost V 7 bases and J 1 base, with 5 bases left between them. The CDR3 loop is CASTASGANVLTF. CDR3 in DNA: TGTGCCAGCACGGCTTCTGGGGCCAACGTCCTGACTTTC.